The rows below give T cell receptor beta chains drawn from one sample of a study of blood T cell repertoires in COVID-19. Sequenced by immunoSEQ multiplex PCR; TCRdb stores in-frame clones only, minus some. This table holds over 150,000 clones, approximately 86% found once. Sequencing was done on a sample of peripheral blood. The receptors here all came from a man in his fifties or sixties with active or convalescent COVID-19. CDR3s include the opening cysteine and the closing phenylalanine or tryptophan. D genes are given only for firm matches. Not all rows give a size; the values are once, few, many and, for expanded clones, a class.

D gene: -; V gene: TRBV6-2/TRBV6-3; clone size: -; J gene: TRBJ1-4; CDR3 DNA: TGTGCCAGCAGCCCCGTGGAGAATGAAAAACTGTTTTTT; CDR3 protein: CASSPVENEKLFF
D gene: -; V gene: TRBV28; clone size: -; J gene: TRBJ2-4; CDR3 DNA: TGTGCCAGCAGGCCATTGGGGCAATCGGCCAAAAACATTCAGTACTTC; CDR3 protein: CASRPLGQSAKNIQYF
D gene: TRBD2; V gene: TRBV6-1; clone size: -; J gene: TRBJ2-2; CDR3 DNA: TGTGCCAGCAGTGAAGAGAATGCGGGAGACGGGGAGCTGTTTTTT; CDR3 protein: CASSEENAGDGELFF
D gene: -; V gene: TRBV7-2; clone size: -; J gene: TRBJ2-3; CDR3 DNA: TGTGCCAGCAGCTTAGAGAGGGAGTTATCAGATACGCAGTATTTT; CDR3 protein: CASSLERELSDTQYF
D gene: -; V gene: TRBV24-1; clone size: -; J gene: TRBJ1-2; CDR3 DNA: TGTGCCACCAGTGATCCGGGACACCCTAACTATGGCTACACCTTC; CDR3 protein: CATSDPGHPNYGYTF
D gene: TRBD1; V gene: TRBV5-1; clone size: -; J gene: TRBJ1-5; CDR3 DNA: TGCGCCAGCTCTCCCTGGCAGGGGGGTCAGCCCCAGCATTTT; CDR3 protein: CASSPWQGGQPQHF
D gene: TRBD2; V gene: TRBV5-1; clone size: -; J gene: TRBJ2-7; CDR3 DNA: TGCGCCAGCAGCTTGACCCCCCCCGGGAGGGCCTCATGGGAGCAGTACTTC; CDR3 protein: CASSLTPPGRASWEQYF
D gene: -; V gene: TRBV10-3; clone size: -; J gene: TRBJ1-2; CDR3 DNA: TGTGCCATCAGTGAATACAGGGATGATTATGGCTACACCTTC; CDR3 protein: CAISEYRDDYGYTF
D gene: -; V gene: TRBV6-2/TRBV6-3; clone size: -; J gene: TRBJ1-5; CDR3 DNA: TGTGCCAGCAGTTGGGGTTTTCGGGGTAGCAATCAGCCCCAGCATTTT; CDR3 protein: CASSWGFRGSNQPQHF
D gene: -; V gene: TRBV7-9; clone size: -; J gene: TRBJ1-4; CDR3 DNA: TGTGCCAGCAGCTTAGCGTGGGGCCGGGAACTGTTTTTT; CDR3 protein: CASSLAWGRELFF
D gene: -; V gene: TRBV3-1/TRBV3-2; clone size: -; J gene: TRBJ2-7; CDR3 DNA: TGTGCCAGCAGCCAAGTCGGTGCGGGTAGAGACGAGCAGTACTTC; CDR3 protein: CASSQVGAGRDEQYF
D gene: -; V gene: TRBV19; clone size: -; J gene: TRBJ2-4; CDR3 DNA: TGTGCCAGTAGTATAGGCGGGGTGGCCAAAAACATTCAGTACTTC; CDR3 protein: CASSIGGVAKNIQYF
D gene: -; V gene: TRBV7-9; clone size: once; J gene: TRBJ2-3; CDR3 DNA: TGTGCCAGCAGCGCTATCGTACTAGCTAGCACAGATACGCAGTATTTT; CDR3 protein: CASSAIVLASTDTQYF
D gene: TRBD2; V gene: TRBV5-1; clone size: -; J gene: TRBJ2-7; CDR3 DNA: TGCGCCAGCAGATTAAGGACTAGCGGGAGCTACGAGCAGTACTTC; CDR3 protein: CASRLRTSGSYEQYF
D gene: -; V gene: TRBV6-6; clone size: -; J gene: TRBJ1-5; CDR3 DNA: TGTGCCAGCAGTCGGTCTTCGGGGGTTAATCAGCCCCAGCATTTT; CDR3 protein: CASSRSSGVNQPQHF
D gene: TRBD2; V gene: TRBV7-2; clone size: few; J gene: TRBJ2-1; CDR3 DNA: TGTGCCAGCAGCTTTGTACTAGCGGGAGCCCGCTACAATGAGCAGTTCTTC; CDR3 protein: CASSFVLAGARYNEQFF
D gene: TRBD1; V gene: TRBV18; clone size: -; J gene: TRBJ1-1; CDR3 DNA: TGTGCCAGCTCACTTACGACGCCTTTGACAGGGAGTGTAACTGAAGCTTTCTTT; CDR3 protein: CASSLTTPLTGSVTEAFF
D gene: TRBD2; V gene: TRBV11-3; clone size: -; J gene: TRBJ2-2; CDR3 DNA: TGTGCCAGCAGCTTTTCTAGCGGGAGGGCCGACGGGGAGCTGTTTTTT; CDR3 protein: CASSFSSGRADGELFF
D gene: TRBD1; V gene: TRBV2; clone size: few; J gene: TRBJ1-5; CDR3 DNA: TGTGCCACCAAAAACACAGGGGTGGGTCAGCCCCAGCATTTT; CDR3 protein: CATKNTGVGQPQHF
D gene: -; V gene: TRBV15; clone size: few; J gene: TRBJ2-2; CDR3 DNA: TGTGCCACCGGACTTCCGAACACCGGGGAGCTGTTTTTT; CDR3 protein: CATGLPNTGELFF
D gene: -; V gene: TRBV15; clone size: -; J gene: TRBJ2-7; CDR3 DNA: TGTGCCACCAGCAGAGGGGCCGGGGACGAGCAGTACTTC; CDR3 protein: CATSRGAGDEQYF
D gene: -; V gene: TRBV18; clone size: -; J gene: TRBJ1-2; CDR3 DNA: TGTGCCAGCTCCCGGGACAATCAGCTCTATGGCTACACCTTC; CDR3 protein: CASSRDNQLYGYTF
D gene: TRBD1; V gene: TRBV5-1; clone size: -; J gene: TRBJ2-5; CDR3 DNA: TGCGCCAGCAGCTTGGGATCAGGGGGCGAGACCCAGTACTTC; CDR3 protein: CASSLGSGGETQYF
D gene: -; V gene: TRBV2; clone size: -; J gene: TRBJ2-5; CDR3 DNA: TGTGCCAGCAGTGAAGCTGGACAGTCCCTGGGGACCCAGTACTTC; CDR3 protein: CASSEAGQSLGTQYF
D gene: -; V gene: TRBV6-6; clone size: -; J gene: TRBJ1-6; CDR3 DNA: TGTGCCAGCAGGGCTGCCGGGGGGAATTCACCCCTCCACTTT; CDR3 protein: CASRAAGGNSPLHF
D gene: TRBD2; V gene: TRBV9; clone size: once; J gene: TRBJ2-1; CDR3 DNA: TGTGCCAGCAGCCCCTCTGCTAGCGGGGGAGTTCAACAATCTTACAATGAGCAGTTCTTC; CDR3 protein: CASSPSASGGVQQSYNEQFF
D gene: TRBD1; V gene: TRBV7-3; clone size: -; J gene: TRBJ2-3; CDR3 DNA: TGTGCCAGCAGCTTAGGTTGGACAGGGGGCGTTGGGTTAGATACGCAGTATTTT; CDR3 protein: CASSLGWTGGVGLDTQYF
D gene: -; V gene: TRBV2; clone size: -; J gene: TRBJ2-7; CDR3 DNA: TGTGCCAGCAGCAGTTCGTACGAGCAGTACTTC; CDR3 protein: CASSSSYEQYF
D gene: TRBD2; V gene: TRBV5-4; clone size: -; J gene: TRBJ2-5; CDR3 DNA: TGTGCCAGCAGCGGACCGGGACGCGGGGGCCAAGAGACCCAGTACTTC; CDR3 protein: CASSGPGRGGQETQYF
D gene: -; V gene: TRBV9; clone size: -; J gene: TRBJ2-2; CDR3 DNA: TGTGCCAGCAGCGTAGGATCTGCGGGCACCGGGGAGCTGTTTTTT; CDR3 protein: CASSVGSAGTGELFF
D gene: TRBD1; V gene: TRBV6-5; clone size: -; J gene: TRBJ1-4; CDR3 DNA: TGTGCCAGCAGTCTGACAGGGGGGGATGAAAAACTGTTTTTT; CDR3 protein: CASSLTGGDEKLFF
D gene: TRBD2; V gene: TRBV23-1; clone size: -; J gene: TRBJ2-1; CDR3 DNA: TGCGCCAGCATCAGGCTAGCGGGGGCCATCGACAACAATGAGCAGTTCTTC; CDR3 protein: CASIRLAGAIDNNEQFF
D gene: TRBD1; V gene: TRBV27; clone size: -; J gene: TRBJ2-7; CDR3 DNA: TGTGCCAGCAGTCCGGGACAGGGGGAGCAGTACTTC; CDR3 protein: CASSPGQGEQYF
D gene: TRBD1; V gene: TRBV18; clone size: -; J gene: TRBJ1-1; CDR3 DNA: TGTGCCAGCTCACCCCCGGGACAGATTGCAGATGAAGCTTTCTTT; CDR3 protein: CASSPPGQIADEAFF
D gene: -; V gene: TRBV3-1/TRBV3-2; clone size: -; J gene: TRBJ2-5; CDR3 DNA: TGTGCCAGCAGCCCAGGGGTTAGAGAGACCCAGTACTTC; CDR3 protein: CASSPGVRETQYF
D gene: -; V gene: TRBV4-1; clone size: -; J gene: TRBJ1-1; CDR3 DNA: TGCGCCAGTTCGAAAAGCTTCAGGGAGAACACTGAAGCTTTCTTT; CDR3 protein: CASSKSFRENTEAFF
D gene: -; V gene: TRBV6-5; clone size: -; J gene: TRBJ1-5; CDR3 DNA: TGTGCCAGCTTAATCAGGGGTGGCAATCAGCCCCAGCATTTT; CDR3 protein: CASLIRGGNQPQHF
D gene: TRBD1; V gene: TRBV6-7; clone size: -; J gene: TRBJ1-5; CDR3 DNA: TGTGCCAGTAGACTAGGACAGGGGTTTTGCAATCAGCCCCAGCATTTT; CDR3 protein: CASRLGQGFCNQPQHF
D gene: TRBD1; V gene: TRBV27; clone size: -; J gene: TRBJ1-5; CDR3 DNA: TGTGCCAGCAGTTTGAGCGGGACAGGGGGCCTCAGGCAGCCCCAGCATTTT; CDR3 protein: CASSLSGTGGLRQPQHF
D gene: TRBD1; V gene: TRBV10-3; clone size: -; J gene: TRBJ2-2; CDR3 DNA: TGTGCCATCCCTAGGCCCCGGAATACAGGGGGCGCAAACACCGGGGAGCTGTTTTTT; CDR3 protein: CAIPRPRNTGGANTGELFF
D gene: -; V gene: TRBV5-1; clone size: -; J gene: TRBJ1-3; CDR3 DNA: TGCGCCAGCAGCTTGAGCGGCCGCGTCGGGGACACCATATATTTT; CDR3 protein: CASSLSGRVGDTIYF
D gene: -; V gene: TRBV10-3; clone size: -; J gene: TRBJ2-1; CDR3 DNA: TGTGCCATCAGTGCAGGTTACAATGAGCAGTTCTTC; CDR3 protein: CAISAGYNEQFF
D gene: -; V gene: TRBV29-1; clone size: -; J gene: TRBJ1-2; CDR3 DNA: TGCAGCGTTGAAGGCGGGGTCTACACCTTC; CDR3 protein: CSVEGGVYTF
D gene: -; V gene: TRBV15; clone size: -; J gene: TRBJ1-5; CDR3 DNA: TGTGCCACCAGCCTCTGGGGGAGGGCTCAGCCCCAGCATTTT; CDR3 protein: CATSLWGRAQPQHF
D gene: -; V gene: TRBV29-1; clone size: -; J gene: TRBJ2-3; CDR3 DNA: TGCAGCGTTGAGGCGGAGGATACGCAGTATTTT; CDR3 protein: CSVEAEDTQYF
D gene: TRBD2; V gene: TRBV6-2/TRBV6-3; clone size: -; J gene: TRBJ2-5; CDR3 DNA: TGTGCCAGCAGTCCGGCGAGCGGGGGGTTCGCCGGGACCCAGTACTTC; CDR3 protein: CASSPASGGFAGTQYF
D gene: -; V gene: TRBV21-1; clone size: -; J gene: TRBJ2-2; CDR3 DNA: TGTGCCAGCACCACCTACCGGGACTCGCGGGGGGGTTGGGTCACCGGGGAGCTGTTTTTT; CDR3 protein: CASTTYRDSRGGWVTGELFF
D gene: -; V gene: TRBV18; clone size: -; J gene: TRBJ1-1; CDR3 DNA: TGTGCCAGCTCACCACCTCAGGGAGGGAACACTGAAGCTTTCTTT; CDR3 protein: CASSPPQGGNTEAFF
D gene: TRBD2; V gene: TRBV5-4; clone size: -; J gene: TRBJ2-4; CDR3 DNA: TGTGCCAGCAGCCCGGCGGGGGGAGGGCCTTCGGGCATTCAGTACTTC; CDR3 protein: CASSPAGGGPSGIQYF
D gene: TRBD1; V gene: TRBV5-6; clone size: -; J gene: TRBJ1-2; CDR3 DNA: TGTGCCAGCAACGTCGACAGGGGAAGTGGCTACACCTTC; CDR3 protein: CASNVDRGSGYTF
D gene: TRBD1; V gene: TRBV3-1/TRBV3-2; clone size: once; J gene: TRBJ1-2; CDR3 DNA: TGTGCCAGCAGCCAACGAGACAGGGGAAATGGCTACACCTTC; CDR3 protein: CASSQRDRGNGYTF
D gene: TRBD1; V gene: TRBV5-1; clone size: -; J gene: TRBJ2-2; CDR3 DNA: TGCGCCAGCAGCTCGCCTTCACGAGACAGGGGAGGCGGGGAGCTGTTTTTT; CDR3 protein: CASSSPSRDRGGGELFF
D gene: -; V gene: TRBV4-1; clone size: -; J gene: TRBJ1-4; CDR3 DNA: TGCGCCAGCAGCCAAGAGGGGGGGGCACGGGAAAAACTGTTTTTT; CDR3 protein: CASSQEGGAREKLFF